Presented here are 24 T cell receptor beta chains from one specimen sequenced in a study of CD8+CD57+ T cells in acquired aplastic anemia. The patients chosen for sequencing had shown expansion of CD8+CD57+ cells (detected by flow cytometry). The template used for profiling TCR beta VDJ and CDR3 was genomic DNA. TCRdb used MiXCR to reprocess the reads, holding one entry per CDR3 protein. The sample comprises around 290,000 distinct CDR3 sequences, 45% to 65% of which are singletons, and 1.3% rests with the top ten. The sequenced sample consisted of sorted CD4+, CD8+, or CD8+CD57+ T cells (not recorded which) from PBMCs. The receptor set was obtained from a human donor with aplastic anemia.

CDR3 sequence reads: CATSRNPTGESYTF. The CDR3, as DNA: TGTGCCACCAGCAGGAATCCGACAGGGGAGAGCTACACCTTC. The rearrangement joins TRBV15 to TRBJ1-2; 8 nucleotides match TRBD1. This CDR3 is 14 amino acids long. Germline values: CDR1 LNHNV, CDR2 YYDKDF (reference sequence). The ends lost 3 bases at V and 9 bases at J; junction bases unmatched: 9.

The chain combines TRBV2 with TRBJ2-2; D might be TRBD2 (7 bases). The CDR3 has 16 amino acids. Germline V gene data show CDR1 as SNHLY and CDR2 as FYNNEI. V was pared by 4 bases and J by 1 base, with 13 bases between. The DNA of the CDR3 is TGTGCCAGCAGTGCGGCGGGGGCCAAGAACACCGGGGAGCTGTTTTTT. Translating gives CASSAAGAKNTGELFF.

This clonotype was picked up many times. The CDR3 nucleotides read TGTGCCAGCACCATACACAATGAGCAGTTCTTC. The encoded protein is CASTIHNEQFF. This chain joins TRBV12-3 or TRBV12-4 and TRBJ2-1; D not certain. The CDR3 contains 11 residues. With 7 bases removed from V and 5 bases from J, the gap between germline ends came to 6 bases.

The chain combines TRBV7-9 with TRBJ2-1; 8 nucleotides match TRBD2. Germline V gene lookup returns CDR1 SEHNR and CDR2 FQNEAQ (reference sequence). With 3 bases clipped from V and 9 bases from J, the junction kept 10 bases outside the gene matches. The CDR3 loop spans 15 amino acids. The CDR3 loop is CASSLRTAGESEQFF. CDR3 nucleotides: TGTGCCAGCAGCTTGAGGACAGCGGGAGAGAGTGAGCAGTTCTTC.

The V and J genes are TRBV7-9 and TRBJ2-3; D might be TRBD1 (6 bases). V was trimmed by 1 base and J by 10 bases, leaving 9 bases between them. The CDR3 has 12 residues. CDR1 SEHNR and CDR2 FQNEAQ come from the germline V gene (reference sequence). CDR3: CASSLGQGSQYF. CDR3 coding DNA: TGTGCCAGCAGCTTAGGTCAGGGGTCGCAGTATTTT.

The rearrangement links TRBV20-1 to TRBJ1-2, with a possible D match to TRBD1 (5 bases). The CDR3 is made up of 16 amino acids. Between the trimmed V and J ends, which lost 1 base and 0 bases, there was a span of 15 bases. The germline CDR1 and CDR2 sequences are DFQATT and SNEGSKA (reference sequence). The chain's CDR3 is CSARALTTDSNYGYTF. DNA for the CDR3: TGCAGTGCTAGAGCCCTGACGACAGATTCTAACTATGGCTACACCTTC.

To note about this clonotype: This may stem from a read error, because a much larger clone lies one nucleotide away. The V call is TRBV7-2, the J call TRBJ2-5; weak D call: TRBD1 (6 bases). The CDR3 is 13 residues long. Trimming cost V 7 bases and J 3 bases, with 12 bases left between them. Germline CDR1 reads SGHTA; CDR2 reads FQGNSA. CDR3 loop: CASNSDREETQYF. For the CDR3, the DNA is TGTGCCAGCAACTCGGACAGAGAAGAGACCCAGTACTTC.

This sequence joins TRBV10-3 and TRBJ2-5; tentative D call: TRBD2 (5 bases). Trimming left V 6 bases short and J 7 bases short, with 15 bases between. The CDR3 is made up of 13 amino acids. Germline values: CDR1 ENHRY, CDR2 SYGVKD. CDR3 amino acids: CAIRDGPEVTQYF. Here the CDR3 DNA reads TGTGCCATCAGGGACGGCCCGGAGGTGACCCAGTACTTC.

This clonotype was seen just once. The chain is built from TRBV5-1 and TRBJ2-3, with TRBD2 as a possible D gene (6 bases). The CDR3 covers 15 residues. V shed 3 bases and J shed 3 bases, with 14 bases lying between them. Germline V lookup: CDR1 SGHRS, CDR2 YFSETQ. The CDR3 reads CASSSGTGRTDTQYF. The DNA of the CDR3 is TGCGCCAGCAGCTCCGGGACTGGGAGGACAGATACGCAGTATTTT.

The DNA of the CDR3 is TGCAGTGCGCCCACCAGGGGGCGGACCTACGAGCAGTACTTC. As protein: CSAPTRGRTYEQYF. The V call is TRBV20-1, the J call TRBJ2-7, with TRBD1 matching 8 bases. The V segment lost 6 bases and the J segment 2 bases; nucleotides outside the gene matches: 9. From germline, CDR1 is DFQATT and CDR2 SNEGSKA (reference sequence). The CDR3 totals 14 residues.

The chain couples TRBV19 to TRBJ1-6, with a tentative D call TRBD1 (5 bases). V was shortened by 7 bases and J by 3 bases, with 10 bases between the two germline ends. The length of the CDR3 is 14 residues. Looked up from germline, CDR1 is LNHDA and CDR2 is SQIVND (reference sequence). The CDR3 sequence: CASTGTVYNSPLHF. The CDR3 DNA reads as TGTGCCAGTACCGGGACGGTCTATAATTCACCCCTCCACTTT.

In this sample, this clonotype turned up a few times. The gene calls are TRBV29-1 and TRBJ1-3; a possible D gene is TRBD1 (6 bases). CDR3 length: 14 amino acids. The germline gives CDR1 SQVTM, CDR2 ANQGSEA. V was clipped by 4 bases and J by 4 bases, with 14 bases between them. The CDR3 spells CSVAVGHGGNTIYF. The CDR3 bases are TGCAGCGTTGCCGTGGGACACGGAGGAAACACCATATATTTT.

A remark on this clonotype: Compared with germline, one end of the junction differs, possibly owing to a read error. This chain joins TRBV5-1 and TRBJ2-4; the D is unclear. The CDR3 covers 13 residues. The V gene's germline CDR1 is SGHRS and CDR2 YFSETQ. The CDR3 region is CASSSFGKNIQYF. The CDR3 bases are TGTGCCAGCAGCTCTTTCGGCAAAAACATTCAGTACTTC.

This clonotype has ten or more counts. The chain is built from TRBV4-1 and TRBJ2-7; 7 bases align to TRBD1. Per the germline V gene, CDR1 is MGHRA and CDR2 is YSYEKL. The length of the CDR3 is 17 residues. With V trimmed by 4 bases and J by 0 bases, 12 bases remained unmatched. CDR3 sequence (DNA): TGCGCCAGCAGCCCCGAACCGGGACAGACCTTCTCCTACGAGCAGTACTTC. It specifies CASSPEPGQTFSYEQYF.

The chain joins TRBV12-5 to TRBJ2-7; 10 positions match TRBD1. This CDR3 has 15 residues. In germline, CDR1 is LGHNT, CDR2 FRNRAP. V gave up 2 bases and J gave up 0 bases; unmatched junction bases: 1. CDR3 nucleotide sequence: TGTGCTAGTGGTTTGTGGGACAGGGGCTCCTACGAGCAGTACTTC. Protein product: CASGLWDRGSYEQYF.

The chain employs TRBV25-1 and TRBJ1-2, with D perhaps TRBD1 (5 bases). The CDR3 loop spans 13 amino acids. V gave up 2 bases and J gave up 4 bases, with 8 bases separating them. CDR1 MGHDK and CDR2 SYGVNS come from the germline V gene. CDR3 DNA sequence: TGTGCCAGCAGTGAAACAGGAAGCTATGGCTACACCTTC. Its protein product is CASSETGSYGYTF.

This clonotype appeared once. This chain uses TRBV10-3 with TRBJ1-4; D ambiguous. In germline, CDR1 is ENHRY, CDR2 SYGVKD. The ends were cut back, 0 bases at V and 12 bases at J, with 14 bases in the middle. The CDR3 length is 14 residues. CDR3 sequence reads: CAISESGSLVELFF. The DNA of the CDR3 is TGTGCCATCAGTGAGTCGGGCAGCCTGGTAGAACTGTTTTTT.

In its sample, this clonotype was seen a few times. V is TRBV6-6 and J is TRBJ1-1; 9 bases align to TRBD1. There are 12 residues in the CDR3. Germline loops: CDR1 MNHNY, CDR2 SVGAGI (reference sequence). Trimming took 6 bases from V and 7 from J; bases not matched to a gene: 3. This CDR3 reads CASRRTGDEAFF. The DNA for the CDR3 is TGTGCCAGCAGAAGGACAGGGGATGAAGCTTTCTTT.

CDR3 bases: TGTGCCAGCTCCCCGGGGAGGCAGCCCCAGCATTTT. It encodes CASSPGRQPQHF. The gene calls are TRBV6-2 or TRBV6-3 and TRBJ1-5, with D uncertain. Trimming removed 8 bases from V and 7 bases from J, with 12 bases in between. The length of the CDR3 is 12 residues. CDR1 is MNHEY and CDR2 is SVGEGT in the germline V gene.

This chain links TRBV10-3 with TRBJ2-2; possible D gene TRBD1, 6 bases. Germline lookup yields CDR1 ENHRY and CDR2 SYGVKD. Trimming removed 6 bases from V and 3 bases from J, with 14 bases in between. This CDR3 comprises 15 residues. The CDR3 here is CAIRVGTMDTGELFF. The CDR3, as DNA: TGTGCCATCAGGGTAGGGACAATGGACACCGGGGAGCTGTTTTTT.

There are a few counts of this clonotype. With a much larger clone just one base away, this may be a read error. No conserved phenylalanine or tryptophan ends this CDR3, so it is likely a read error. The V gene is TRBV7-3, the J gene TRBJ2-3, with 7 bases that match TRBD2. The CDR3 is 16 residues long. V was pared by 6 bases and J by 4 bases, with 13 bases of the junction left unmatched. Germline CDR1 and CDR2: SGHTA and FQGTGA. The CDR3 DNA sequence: TGTGCCAGCAGTGCCGACCGGAGCGGGATCGCAGATACGCAGTATCTT. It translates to CASSADRSGIADTQYL.

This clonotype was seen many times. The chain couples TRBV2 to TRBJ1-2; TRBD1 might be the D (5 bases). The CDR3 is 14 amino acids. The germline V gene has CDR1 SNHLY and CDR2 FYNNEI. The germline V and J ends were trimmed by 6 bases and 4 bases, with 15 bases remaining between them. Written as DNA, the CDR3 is TGTGCCAGCAGCGCAGGGTACCCAGGCTATGGCTACACCTTC. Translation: CASSAGYPGYGYTF. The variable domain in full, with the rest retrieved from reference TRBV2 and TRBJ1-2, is EPEVTQTPSHQVTQMGQEVILRCVPISNHLYFYWYRQILGQKVEFLVSFYNNEISEKSEIFDDQFSVERPDGSNFTLKIRSTKLEDSAMYFCASSAGYPGYGYTFGSGTRLTVV.

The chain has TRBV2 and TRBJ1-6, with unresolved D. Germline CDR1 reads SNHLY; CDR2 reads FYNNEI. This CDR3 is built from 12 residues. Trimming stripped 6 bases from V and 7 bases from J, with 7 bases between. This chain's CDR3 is CASSSTNSPLHF. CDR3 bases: TGTGCCAGCAGCAGTACAAATTCACCCCTCCACTTT.

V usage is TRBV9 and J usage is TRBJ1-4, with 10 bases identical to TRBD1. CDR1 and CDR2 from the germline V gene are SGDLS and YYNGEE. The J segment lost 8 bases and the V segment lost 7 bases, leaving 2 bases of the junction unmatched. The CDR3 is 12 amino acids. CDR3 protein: CASGTGEEKLFF. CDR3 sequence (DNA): TGTGCCAGCGGGACAGGGGAAGAAAAACTGTTTTTT.